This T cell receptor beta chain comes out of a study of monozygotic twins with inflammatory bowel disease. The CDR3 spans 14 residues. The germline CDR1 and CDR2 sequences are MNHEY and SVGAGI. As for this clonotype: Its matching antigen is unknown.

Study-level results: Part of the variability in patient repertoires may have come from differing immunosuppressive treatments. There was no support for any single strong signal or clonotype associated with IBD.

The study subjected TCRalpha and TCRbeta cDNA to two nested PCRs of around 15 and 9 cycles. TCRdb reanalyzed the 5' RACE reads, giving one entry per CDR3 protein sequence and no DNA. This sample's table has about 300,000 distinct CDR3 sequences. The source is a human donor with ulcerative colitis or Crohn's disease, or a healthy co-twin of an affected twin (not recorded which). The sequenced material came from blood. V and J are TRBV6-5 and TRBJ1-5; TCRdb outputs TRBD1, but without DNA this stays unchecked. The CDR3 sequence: CASSYSGRTQPQHF.